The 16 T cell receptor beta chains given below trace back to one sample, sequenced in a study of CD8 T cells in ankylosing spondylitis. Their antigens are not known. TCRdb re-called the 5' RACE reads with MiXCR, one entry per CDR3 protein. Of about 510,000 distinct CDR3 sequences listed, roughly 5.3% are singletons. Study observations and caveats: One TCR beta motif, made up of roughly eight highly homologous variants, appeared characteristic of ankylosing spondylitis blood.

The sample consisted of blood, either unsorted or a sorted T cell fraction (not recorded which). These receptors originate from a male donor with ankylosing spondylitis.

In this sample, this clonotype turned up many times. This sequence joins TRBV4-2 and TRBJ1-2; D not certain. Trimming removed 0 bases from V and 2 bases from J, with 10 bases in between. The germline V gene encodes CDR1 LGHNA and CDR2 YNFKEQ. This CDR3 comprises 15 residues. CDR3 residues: CASSQDPRRNYGYTF. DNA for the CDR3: TGTGCCAGCAGCCAAGACCCGAGGAGGAACTATGGCTACACCTTC.

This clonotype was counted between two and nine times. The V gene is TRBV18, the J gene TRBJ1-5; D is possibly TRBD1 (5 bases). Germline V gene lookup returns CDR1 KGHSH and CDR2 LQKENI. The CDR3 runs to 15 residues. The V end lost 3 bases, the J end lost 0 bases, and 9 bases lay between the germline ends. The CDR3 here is CASSPDSNSNQPQHF. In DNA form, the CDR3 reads TGTGCCAGCTCACCCGACAGCAATAGCAATCAGCCCCAGCATTTT.

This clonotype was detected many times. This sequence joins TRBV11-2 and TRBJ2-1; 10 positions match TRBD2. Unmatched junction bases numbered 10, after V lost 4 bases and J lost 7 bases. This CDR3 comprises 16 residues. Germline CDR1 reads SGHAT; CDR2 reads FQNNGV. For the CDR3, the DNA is TGTGCCAGCAGCTCTTCTCCTAGCGGGAGTATGAATGAGCAGTTCTTC. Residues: CASSSSPSGSMNEQFF.

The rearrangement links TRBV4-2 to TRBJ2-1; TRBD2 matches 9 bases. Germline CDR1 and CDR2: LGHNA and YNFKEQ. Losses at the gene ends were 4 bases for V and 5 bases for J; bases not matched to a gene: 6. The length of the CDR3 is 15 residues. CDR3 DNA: TGTGCCAGCAGCCCCCGTGCTAGCGGGAACAATGAGCAGTTCTTC. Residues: CASSPRASGNNEQFF.

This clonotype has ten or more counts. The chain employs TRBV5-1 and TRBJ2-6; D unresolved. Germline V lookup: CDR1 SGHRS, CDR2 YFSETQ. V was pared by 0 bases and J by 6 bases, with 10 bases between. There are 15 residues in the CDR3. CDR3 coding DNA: TGCGCCAGCAGCTTGGCTACAATTGCGGCCAACGTCCTGACTTTC. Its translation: CASSLATIAANVLTF.

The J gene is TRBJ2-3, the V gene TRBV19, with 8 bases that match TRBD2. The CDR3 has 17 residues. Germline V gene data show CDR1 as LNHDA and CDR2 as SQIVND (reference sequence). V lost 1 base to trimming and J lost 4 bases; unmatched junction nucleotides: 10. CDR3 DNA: TGTGCCAGTAGTATAGGTGGAACGGGAGGGTATTCAGATACGCAGTATTTT. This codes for CASSIGGTGGYSDTQYF. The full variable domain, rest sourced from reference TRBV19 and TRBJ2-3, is DGGITQSPKYLFRKEGQNVTLSCEQNLNHDAMYWYRQDPGQGLRLIYYSQIVNDFQKGDIAEGYSVSREKKESFPLTVTSAQKNPTAFYLCASSIGGTGGYSDTQYFGPGTRLTVL.

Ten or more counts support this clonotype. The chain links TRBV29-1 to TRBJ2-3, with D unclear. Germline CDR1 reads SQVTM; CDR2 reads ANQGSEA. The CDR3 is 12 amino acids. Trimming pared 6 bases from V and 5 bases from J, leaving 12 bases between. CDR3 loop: CSVSRSQDTQYF. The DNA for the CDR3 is TGCAGCGTGTCTAGGAGCCAAGATACGCAGTATTTT.

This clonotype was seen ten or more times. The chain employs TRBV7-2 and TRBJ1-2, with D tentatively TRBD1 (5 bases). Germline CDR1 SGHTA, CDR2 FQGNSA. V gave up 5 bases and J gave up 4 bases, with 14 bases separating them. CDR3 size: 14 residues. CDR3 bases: TGTGCCAGCAGCCCCATGACAGCTACCTATGGCTACACCTTC. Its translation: CASSPMTATYGYTF. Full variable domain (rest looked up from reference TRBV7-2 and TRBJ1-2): GAGVSQSPSNKVTEKGKDVELRCDPISGHTALYWYRQSLGQGLEFLIYFQGNSAPDKSGLPSDRFSAERTGGSVSTLTIQRTQQEDSAVYLCASSPMTATYGYTFGSGTRLTVV.

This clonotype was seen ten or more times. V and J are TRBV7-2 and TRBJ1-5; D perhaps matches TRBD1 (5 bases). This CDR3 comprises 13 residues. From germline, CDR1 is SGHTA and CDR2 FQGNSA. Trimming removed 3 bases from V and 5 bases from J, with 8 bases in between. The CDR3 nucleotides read TGTGCCAGCAGCTTCGAGGGGTATCAGCCCCAGCATTTT. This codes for CASSFEGYQPQHF.

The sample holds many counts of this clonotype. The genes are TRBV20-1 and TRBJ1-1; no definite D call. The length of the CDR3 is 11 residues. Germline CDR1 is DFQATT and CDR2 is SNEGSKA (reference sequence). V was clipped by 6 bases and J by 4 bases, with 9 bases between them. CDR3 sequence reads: CSANVGTEAFF. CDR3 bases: TGCAGTGCAAACGTCGGCACTGAAGCTTTCTTT.

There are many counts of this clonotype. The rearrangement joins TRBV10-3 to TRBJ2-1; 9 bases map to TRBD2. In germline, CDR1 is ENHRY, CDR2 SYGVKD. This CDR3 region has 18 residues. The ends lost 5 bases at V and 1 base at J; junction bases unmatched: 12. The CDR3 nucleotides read TGTGCCATCAGTCCTCATAGCGGGAGAGGTATTTCCTACAATGAGCAGTTCTTC. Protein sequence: CAISPHSGRGISYNEQFF.

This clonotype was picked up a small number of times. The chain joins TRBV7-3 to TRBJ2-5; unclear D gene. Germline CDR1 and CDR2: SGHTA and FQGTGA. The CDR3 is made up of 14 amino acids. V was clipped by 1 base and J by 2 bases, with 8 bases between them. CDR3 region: CASSLNGLQETQYF. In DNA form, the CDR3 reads TGTGCCAGCAGCTTAAATGGGTTACAAGAGACCCAGTACTTC.

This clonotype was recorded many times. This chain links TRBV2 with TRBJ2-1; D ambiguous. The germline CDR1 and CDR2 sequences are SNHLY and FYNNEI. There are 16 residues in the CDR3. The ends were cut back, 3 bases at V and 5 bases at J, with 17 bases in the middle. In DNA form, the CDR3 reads TGTGCCAGCAGTGATGCGTTCGGCCCTACCCACAATGAGCAGTTCTTC. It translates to CASSDAFGPTHNEQFF.

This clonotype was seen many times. DNA of the CDR3: TGCAGTGCTAGGCAATACGGCGGGAGTTTCAGCACAGATACGCAGTATTTT. It codes for CSARQYGGSFSTDTQYF. V usage is TRBV20-1 and J usage is TRBJ2-3, with 7 nucleotides matching TRBD2. Per the germline V gene, CDR1 is DFQATT and CDR2 is SNEGSKA (reference sequence). V gave up 3 bases and J gave up 0 bases; unmatched junction bases: 12. The length of the CDR3 is 17 residues.

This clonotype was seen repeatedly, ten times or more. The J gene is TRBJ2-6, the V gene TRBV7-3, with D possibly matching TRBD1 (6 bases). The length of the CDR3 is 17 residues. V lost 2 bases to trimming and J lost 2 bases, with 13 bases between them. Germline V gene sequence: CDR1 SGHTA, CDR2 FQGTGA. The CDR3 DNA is TGTGCCAGCAGCTTAGTGGGTACAGGGCCTGGGGCCAACGTCCTGACTTTC. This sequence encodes CASSLVGTGPGANVLTF. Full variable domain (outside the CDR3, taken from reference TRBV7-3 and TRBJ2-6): GAGVSQTPSNKVTEKGKYVELRCDPISGHTALYWYRQSLGQGPEFLIYFQGTGAADDSGLPNDRFFAVRPEGSVSTLKIQRTERGDSAVYLCASSLVGTGPGANVLTFGAGSRLTVL.

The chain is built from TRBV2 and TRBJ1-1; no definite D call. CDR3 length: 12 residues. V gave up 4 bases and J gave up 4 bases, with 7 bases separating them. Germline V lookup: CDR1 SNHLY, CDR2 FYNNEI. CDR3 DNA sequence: TGTGCCAGCAGTGGAATGGGCACTGAAGCTTTCTTT. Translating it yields CASSGMGTEAFF.